The rows below give T cell receptor beta chains drawn from one sample of a study of T cells after yellow fever vaccination. TCRdb independently ran MiXCR on the 5' RACE reads; one entry per CDR3 protein. The sample records a few hundred thousand distinct CDR3 sequences, 3% to 4.5% being singletons. The material sequenced was PBMCs, taken 5 days after the yellow fever booster vaccination. Every receptor here comes from a man aged 18 to 30 who received the YFV17D yellow fever vaccine. The conserved cysteine and the conserved F or W are not part of the CDR3 here. Fields, in order: clone size, D gene, V gene, J gene, CDR3 protein. A D gene is named only where the DNA matches it firmly. For some rows the clone size is stated as once, few or many, or as a class when expanded; others skip it.

>many|NA|TRBV7-3|TRBJ2-3
ASSPDGGSADTQY
>few|NA|TRBV5-1|TRBJ2-6
ASSLNGNKGGSGANVLT
>NA|NA|TRBV9|TRBJ1-1
ASSVGSGEDTEAF
>few|NA|TRBV6-2/TRBV6-3|TRBJ1-5
ASSYSRAYSNQPQH
>many|NA|TRBV11-2|TRBJ2-2
ASSSRVSGELF
>many|NA|TRBV6-6|TRBJ2-2
ASSWQTGELF
>many|NA|TRBV7-9|TRBJ1-2
ASSFQGVGYT
>NA|NA|TRBV6-2/TRBV6-3|TRBJ2-1
ASLPYSLGSEQF
>NA|TRBD1|TRBV5-4|TRBJ1-2
ASSQGGTVRSYT
>NA|TRBD1|TRBV18|TRBJ1-5
ASSPMGQPNQPQH
>NA|NA|TRBV11-2|TRBJ1-6
ASSLVGGFSNSPLH
>few|TRBD2|TRBV27|TRBJ2-1
ASSLWASGGEQF
>few|NA|TRBV27|TRBJ2-5
ASNRVGQTLRNKETQY
>few|NA|TRBV29-1|TRBJ2-7
SVEPGDYEQY
>NA|NA|TRBV6-6|TRBJ2-7
ASSYRLDSYEQY
>many|NA|TRBV7-2|TRBJ1-6
ASSFIRSNNSPLH
>few|TRBD1|TRBV18|TRBJ2-3
ASSPVGTGATDTQY
>NA|TRBD1|TRBV27|TRBJ2-2
ASRGQGANTGELF
>NA|TRBD2|TRBV9|TRBJ2-3
ASSALLTSGSDTQY
>NA|NA|TRBV5-1|TRBJ1-1
ASSWVAGKGTEAF